The 22 T cell receptor beta chains below were found in one sample sequenced in a study of cytomegalovirus exposure and HLA in healthy donors. Vbeta (60) and Jbeta (13) primers were used in the PCR. Profiled with immunoSEQ multiplex PCR; TCRdb holds only in-frame clones, not every one. The repertoire includes over 150,000 clones, 70% to 85% of them detected once, and 0.075% to 0.1% sits in the top ten. The sequenced sample consisted of PBMCs. The receptors here all came from a boy aged 2 to 9 in good health and CMV-seronegative.

The rearrangement uses TRBV6-5 and TRBJ1-2; 7 bases are a match to TRBD1. V shed 2 bases and J 4 bases; nucleotides not matched to a gene: 4. Germline-derived CDR1 and CDR2 are MNHEY and SVGAGI. CDR3 size: 14 residues. DNA of the CDR3: TGTGCCAGCAGTTACGGAGACAGGGCCTATGGCTACACCTTC. Protein product: CASSYGDRAYGYTF.

The CDR3 reads CATSSPTGKTLQYF. Here the CDR3 DNA reads TGTGCCACCAGCAGCCCCACAGGGAAAACCTTGCAGTATTTT. The V call is TRBV15, the J call TRBJ2-3, with TRBD1 as a possible D gene (6 bases). The CDR3 extends over 14 amino acids. V lost 3 bases to trimming and J lost 11 bases, with 18 bases between them. CDR1 and CDR2 (germline): LNHNV, YYDKDF (reference sequence).

The rearrangement joins TRBV5-1 to TRBJ1-1, with a possible D match to TRBD1 (5 bases). The germline gives CDR1 SGHRS, CDR2 YFSETQ. Trimming stripped 0 bases from V and 1 base from J, with 13 bases between. This CDR3 has 16 residues. CDR3 in DNA: TGCGCCAGCAGCTTGGACAGGTTTCGCCCGAACACTGAAGCTTTCTTT. Translated, it gives CASSLDRFRPNTEAFF.

This chain links TRBV2 with TRBJ1-5, with a weak D call TRBD1 (5 bases). CDR1 is SNHLY and CDR2 is FYNNEI in the germline V gene. The germline V and J ends were trimmed by 6 bases and 0 bases, with 9 bases remaining between them. The CDR3 is made up of 14 amino acids. DNA of the CDR3: TGTGCCAGCAGGGGACTGAATAGCAATCAGCCCCAGCATTTT. Its protein product is CASRGLNSNQPQHF.

This rearrangement joins TRBV5-1 to TRBJ1-1, with 7 bases matching TRBD1. The length of the CDR3 is 14 residues. CDR1 and CDR2 from the germline V gene are SGHRS and YFSETQ. The V and J ends lost 3 bases and 4 bases, in that order; junction bases with no gene match: 6. CDR3 sequence: CASSWTPGGTEAFF. The CDR3 region has the DNA TGCGCCAGCAGCTGGACCCCAGGGGGCACTGAAGCTTTCTTT.

The CDR3 spells CASSLYPGTSRDTQYF. CDR3 in DNA: TGTGCCAGCAGCCTCTACCCCGGGACTTCTAGAGATACGCAGTATTTT. V usage is TRBV7-8 and J usage is TRBJ2-3; D might be TRBD2 (6 bases). Looked up from germline, CDR1 is SGHVS and CDR2 is FQNEAQ. Trimming took off 5 bases at V and 5 bases at J, with 20 bases between the two ends. The CDR3 extends over 16 amino acids.

This clone was counted a single time. V usage is TRBV5-1 and J usage is TRBJ2-3, with 10 bases lining up with TRBD2. Germline loops: CDR1 SGHRS, CDR2 YFSETQ. This CDR3 is 14 amino acids long. After removal of 4 bases from V and 5 bases from J, the junction contained 4 bases not matched to a gene. As DNA, the CDR3 is TGCGCCAGCAGCCCTGGGACTAGCGAAGATACGCAGTATTTT. This encodes CASSPGTSEDTQYF.

The rearrangement uses TRBV7-9 and TRBJ2-5, with D perhaps TRBD1 (5 bases). Germline loops: CDR1 SEHNR, CDR2 FQNEAQ (reference sequence). V lost 2 bases, J lost 2 bases, and 12 bases lay in between. This CDR3 has 15 residues. Here the CDR3 DNA reads TGTGCCAGCAGCTTAACCCTGCAGGGACAAGAGACCCAGTACTTC. The encoded protein is CASSLTLQGQETQYF.

This clone was detected once. The chain couples TRBV29-1 to TRBJ1-2; TRBD1 agrees at 7 bases. V lost 5 bases, J lost 3 bases, and 6 bases stayed unmatched. CDR3 length: 13 residues. Germline V CDR1 and CDR2: SQVTM, ANQGSEA. CDR3 amino acids: CSVRATGDYGYTF. For the CDR3, the DNA is TGCAGCGTTCGGGCCACAGGGGACTATGGCTACACCTTC.

This clone was counted a few times. This chain links TRBV19 with TRBJ2-6, with TRBD1 matching 9 bases. J gave up 2 bases and V 6 bases, and 8 bases lay outside the gene matches. The CDR3 covers 17 residues. The germline gives CDR1 LNHDA, CDR2 SQIVND (reference sequence). CDR3 sequence reads: CASSPGTGSPGANVLTF. In DNA, the CDR3 is TGTGCCAGTAGCCCCGGGACAGGGTCCCCTGGGGCCAACGTCCTGACTTTC.

V and J are TRBV7-2 and TRBJ2-2; 9 bases agree with TRBD2. This CDR3 has 19 residues. Unmatched junction bases numbered 14, after V lost 4 bases and J lost 2 bases. Germline V gene sequence: CDR1 SGHTA, CDR2 FQGNSA. DNA for the CDR3: TGTGCCAGCAGCTCCTCTCGATGGCGGGGGGGCGTTAACACCGGGGAGCTGTTTTTT. Its protein product is CASSSSRWRGGVNTGELFF.

This chain uses TRBV4-2 with TRBJ1-2; no firm D call. Germline CDR1 is LGHNA and CDR2 is YNFKEQ. CDR3 size: 14 residues. Between the trimmed V and J ends, which lost 0 bases and 4 bases, there was a span of 9 bases. The CDR3 is CASSQDWQSYGYTF. DNA for the CDR3: TGTGCCAGCAGCCAAGACTGGCAGTCCTATGGCTACACCTTC.

The rearrangement links TRBV19 to TRBJ1-1, with D maybe TRBD1 (5 bases). Germline CDR1 is LNHDA and CDR2 is SQIVND (reference sequence). The germline V and J ends were trimmed by 7 bases and 4 bases, with 16 bases remaining between them. The CDR3 sequence is 14 residues long. The CDR3 region is CASTEGDWVTEAFF. CDR3 DNA sequence: TGTGCCAGTACCGAAGGGGACTGGGTCACTGAAGCTTTCTTT.

J is TRBJ2-2 and V is TRBV6-1; 7 bases align to TRBD1. V dropped 6 bases and J dropped 6; count of bases not matched to a gene: 7. This CDR3 is 14 amino acids long. Germline V gene lookup returns CDR1 MNHNS and CDR2 SASEGT. The CDR3 nucleotides are TGTGCCAGCAGAGGACAGGATTTGGCCGGGGAGCTGTTTTTT. Its protein product is CASRGQDLAGELFF.

The chain has TRBV6-1 and TRBJ1-1; D gene ambiguous. Trimming removed 6 bases at V and 2 bases at J, with 16 bases between. Germline lookup yields CDR1 MNHNS and CDR2 SASEGT. The CDR3 covers 15 residues. In DNA, the CDR3 is TGTGCCAGCAGAAGCGGTCCCGGACTAAACACTGAAGCTTTCTTT. The encoded protein is CASRSGPGLNTEAFF.

This clone occurred once. This sequence joins TRBV18 and TRBJ2-2, with unresolved D. The length of the CDR3 is 14 residues. Looked up from germline, CDR1 is KGHSH and CDR2 is LQKENI. The V and J ends lost 1 base and 1 base respectively, with 4 bases between them. The CDR3 here is CASSPLQNTGELFF. The CDR3 bases are TGTGCCAGCTCACCACTACAGAACACCGGGGAGCTGTTTTTT.

The V and J genes are TRBV11-1 and TRBJ1-5; 8 bases agree with TRBD1. With 4 bases clipped from V and 0 bases from J, the junction kept 11 bases outside the gene matches. The germline V gene encodes CDR1 SGHAT and CDR2 FQDESV (reference sequence). This CDR3 has 18 residues. The CDR3 sequence is CASSSNKPGTGSNQPQHF. The CDR3, as DNA: TGTGCCAGCAGCTCCAATAAACCCGGGACAGGTAGCAATCAGCCCCAGCATTTT.

The rearrangement uses TRBV4-3 and TRBJ1-6; D not resolved. The CDR3 is made up of 12 amino acids. Trimming removed 2 bases from V and 9 bases from J, with 5 bases in between. CDR1 is LGHNA, CDR2 YSLEER, per germline. Here the CDR3 DNA reads TGCGCCAGCAGCCAATACGGTTCACCCCTCCACTTT. It is translated as CASSQYGSPLHF.

This clone was detected once. This chain joins TRBV28 and TRBJ2-7; 8 bases agree with TRBD2. This CDR3 region has 14 residues. Germline V gene sequence: CDR1 MDHEN, CDR2 SYDVKM. Germline trimming cut 7 bases from V and 1 base from J; bases unmatched to any gene: 6. The DNA for the CDR3 is TGTGCCAGCACTCTTAGCGGGGAGTCCTACGAGCAGTACTTC. Its translation is CASTLSGESYEQYF.

The chain has TRBV6-1 and TRBJ1-1; TRBD1 matches 7 bases. CDR1 is MNHNS and CDR2 is SASEGT in the germline V gene. V shed 5 bases and J 1 base; nucleotides not matched to a gene: 7. CDR3 size: 15 residues. For the CDR3, the DNA is TGTGCCAGCAGTAAAGGACAGGTCCGGAACACTGAAGCTTTCTTT. Its translation is CASSKGQVRNTEAFF.

A few counts support this clone. The chain links TRBV7-8 to TRBJ2-2, with TRBD2 matching over 7 bases. The CDR3 runs to 14 residues. The germline gives CDR1 SGHVS, CDR2 FQNEAQ. Unmatched junction bases numbered 3, after V lost 2 bases and J lost 6 bases. CDR3 loop: CASSLSRGAGELFF. CDR3 nucleotide sequence: TGTGCCAGCAGCTTATCCCGGGGGGCCGGGGAGCTGTTTTTT.

The genes are TRBV7-3 and TRBJ1-6; TRBD1 agrees at 7 bases. J was trimmed by 10 bases and V by 4 bases; bases with no gene match: 7. The CDR3 has 14 residues. The V gene's germline CDR1 is SGHTA and CDR2 FQGTGA. The CDR3 region has the DNA TGTGCCAGCAGCTACACAGGGGCCGACTCACCCCTCCACTTT. Protein sequence: CASSYTGADSPLHF.